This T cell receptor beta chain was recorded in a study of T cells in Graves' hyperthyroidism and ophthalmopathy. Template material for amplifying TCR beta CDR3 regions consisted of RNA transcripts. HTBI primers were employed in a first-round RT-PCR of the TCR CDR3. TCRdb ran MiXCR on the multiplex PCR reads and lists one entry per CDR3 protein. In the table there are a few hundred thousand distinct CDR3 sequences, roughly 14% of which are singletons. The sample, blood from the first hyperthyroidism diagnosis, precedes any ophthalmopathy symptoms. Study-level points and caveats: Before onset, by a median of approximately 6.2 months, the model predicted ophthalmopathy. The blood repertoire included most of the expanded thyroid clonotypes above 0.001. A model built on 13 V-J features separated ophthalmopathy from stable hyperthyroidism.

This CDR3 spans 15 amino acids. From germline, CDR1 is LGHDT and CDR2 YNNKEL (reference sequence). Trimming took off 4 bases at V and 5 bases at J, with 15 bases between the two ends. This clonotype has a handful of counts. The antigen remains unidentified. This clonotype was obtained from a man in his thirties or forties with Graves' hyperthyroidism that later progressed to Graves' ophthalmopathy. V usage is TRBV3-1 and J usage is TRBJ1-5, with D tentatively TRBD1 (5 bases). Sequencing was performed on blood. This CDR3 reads CASSRQRDGDQPQHF. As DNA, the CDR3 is TGTGCCAGCAGCCGACAACGGGACGGAGATCAGCCCCAGCATTTT.